A selection of T cell receptor beta chains follows, all from one sample in a study of blood T cells in healthy people across ages. TCRdb called the 5' RACE reads again in MiXCR, with one record for every CDR3 protein. The sample records hundreds of thousands of distinct CDR3 sequences, roughly 50% being singletons. Sequencing was done on a sample of blood. The receptors stem from a man younger than 40 in good health. The CDR3 runs from the conserved cysteine through the conserved F or W. D genes are given only for firm matches. Clone size is not always given. Where it is, it says once, few, many or a class for expanded clones.

D gene,clone size,V gene,J gene,CDR3 DNA,CDR3 protein
-,many,TRBV7-6,TRBJ1-2,TGTGCCAGCAGCTTAACCGGTGGATATGGCTACACCTTC,CASSLTGGYGYTF
TRBD1,-,TRBV4-1,TRBJ2-3,TGCGCCAGCAGCCAGCCGGACAGGGGAAGCGATACGCAGTATTTT,CASSQPDRGSDTQYF
-,once,TRBV7-8,TRBJ1-4,TGTGCCAGCAGCTTAGGGCAAGCTGCAACTAATGAAAAACTGTTTTTT,CASSLGQAATNEKLFF
TRBD2,-,TRBV7-8,TRBJ2-3,TGTGCCAGCAGCCCCCAAACTAGCGGGGGGAAAGATACGCAGTATTTT,CASSPQTSGGKDTQYF
-,-,TRBV29-1,TRBJ2-3,TGCAGCGCCGTGAGGACGGGAAGCCCAGATACGCAGTATTTT,CSAVRTGSPDTQYF
TRBD2,few,TRBV7-6,TRBJ2-1,TGTGCCAGCAGCTTACTAGCGGGGGAGAACTCCTACAATGAGCAGTTCTTC,CASSLLAGENSYNEQFF
-,-,TRBV20-1,TRBJ1-1,TGCAGTGCTAGAATTGGGGGGATGAACACTGAAGCTTTCTTT,CSARIGGMNTEAFF
TRBD2,-,TRBV4-2,TRBJ2-5,TGTGCCAGCAGCCAAGGTAGCGGGGGCGCCGGAGAGACCCAGTACTTC,CASSQGSGGAGETQYF
-,few,TRBV7-3,TRBJ2-5,TGTGCCAGCAGCCCATATCCGGCGGTCGGTCAGCAGTACTTC,CASSPYPAVGQQYF
-,-,TRBV6-5,TRBJ1-2,TGTGCCAGCAGTTACCAGGCAGGGAGCTTTGGCTACACCTTC,CASSYQAGSFGYTF
TRBD2,-,TRBV4-1,TRBJ2-1,TGCGCCAGCAGCCAAGGACTAGCGGGAACCTACAATGAGCAGTTCTTC,CASSQGLAGTYNEQFF
-,-,TRBV29-1,TRBJ2-2,TGCAGCGTGGAAACAGGGGAGGACGGGAACACCGGGGAGCTGTTTTTT,CSVETGEDGNTGELFF
TRBD1,many,TRBV20-1,TRBJ2-7,TGCAGTGCTAGGCAGGGGGTCTACGAGCAGTACTTC,CSARQGVYEQYF
-,-,TRBV21-1,TRBJ2-5,TGTGCCAGCAACGCGGAGAAGGGGCAAGAGACCCAGTACTTC,CASNAEKGQETQYF
-,-,TRBV20-1,TRBJ1-2,TGCAGTGCTAGAGCATCAGGGTTGCACTATGGCTACACCTTC,CSARASGLHYGYTF
-,-,TRBV12-3/TRBV12-4,TRBJ1-6,TGTGCCAGCAGTTTACCCGGACCTAATTCACCCCTCCACTTT,CASSLPGPNSPLHF
-,-,TRBV7-2,TRBJ2-5,TGTGCCAGCAGCTTTGGCTCGGGGACCCAGTACTTC,CASSFGSGTQYF
-,few,TRBV20-1,TRBJ2-4,TGCAGTGCGCGGACTGAGGGAAAAAACATTCAGTACTTC,CSARTEGKNIQYF
-,few,TRBV29-1,TRBJ2-1,TGCAGCGTTGTTGTGCGCTACGCCAATGAGCAGTTCTTC,CSVVVRYANEQFF
-,few,TRBV28,TRBJ2-3,TGTGCCAGCAGCAGTCCGGGACCCCAGTATTTT,CASSSPGPQYF
-,-,TRBV5-1,TRBJ1-5,TGCGCCAGCAGCTTGGTAGGGCCGGGGGGACCCCAGCATTTT,CASSLVGPGGPQHF
-,-,TRBV6-5,TRBJ1-2,TGTGCCAGCAGTCTTGACAACTCCTATGGCTACACCTTC,CASSLDNSYGYTF
TRBD2,-,TRBV6-2/TRBV6-3,TRBJ2-1,TGTGCCAGCAGTCCGACTAGCGCCGTCAATGAGCAGTTCTTC,CASSPTSAVNEQFF
TRBD2,-,TRBV7-2,TRBJ2-1,TGTGCCAGCAGCAAGGGACTAGCAGATGAGCAGTTCTTC,CASSKGLADEQFF
-,-,TRBV12-3/TRBV12-4,TRBJ2-1,TGTGCCAGCACGGTTCGGATCTCCTACAATGAGCAGTTCTTC,CASTVRISYNEQFF
TRBD1,few,TRBV20-1,TRBJ2-7,TGCAGTGCTCGGCCGCGCAGGACAGGGGCCTACAATGAGCAGTACTTC,CSARPRRTGAYNEQYF
-,few,TRBV20-1,TRBJ2-7,TGCAGTGCTAGACCCCCAGGGTCCTCCCCCGAGCAGTACTTC,CSARPPGSSPEQYF
-,-,TRBV6-1,TRBJ2-3,TGTGCCAGCAGTGAAGCTGCACAGGAGTTCGGGTATACGCAGTATTTT,CASSEAAQEFGYTQYF
-,few,TRBV10-3,TRBJ2-5,TGTGCCATCAGTGGGGATCGGACTTTTGCGGAGACCCAGTACTTC,CAISGDRTFAETQYF